The source of this T cell receptor beta chain is a study of identical twins. Study results and caveats: Researchers reported weaker excess twin sharing in beta out-of-frame sequences.

This CDR3 comprises 16 residues. CDR1 is MNHEY, CDR2 SVGEGT, per germline. With 0 bases removed from V and 3 bases from J, the gap between germline ends came to 12 bases. Healthy Caucasians alone served as donors. Ten or more counts support this clonotype. Its antigen is still unknown. Each CDR3 protein is one row after TCRdb ran MiXCR on the 5' RACE reads. Of roughly 190,000 distinct CDR3 sequences in the sample, about a sixth were seen once. The data also belong to a second study, concerning T cells expressing NK-cell markers. That source notes: The dominant NKG2C+ clonotypes represented about 1.0-8% of CD8+ T cells in over 5 donors.

The receptor was derived from a young woman in good health. The source material was CD8+ T cells sorted from blood. This chain links TRBV6-2 or TRBV6-3 with TRBJ2-1; perhaps TRBD2 as D (5 bases). The CDR3 spells CASSYSLAFYYNEQFF. The CDR3 DNA reads TGTGCCAGCAGTTACTCCTTAGCGTTCTACTACAATGAGCAGTTCTTC.